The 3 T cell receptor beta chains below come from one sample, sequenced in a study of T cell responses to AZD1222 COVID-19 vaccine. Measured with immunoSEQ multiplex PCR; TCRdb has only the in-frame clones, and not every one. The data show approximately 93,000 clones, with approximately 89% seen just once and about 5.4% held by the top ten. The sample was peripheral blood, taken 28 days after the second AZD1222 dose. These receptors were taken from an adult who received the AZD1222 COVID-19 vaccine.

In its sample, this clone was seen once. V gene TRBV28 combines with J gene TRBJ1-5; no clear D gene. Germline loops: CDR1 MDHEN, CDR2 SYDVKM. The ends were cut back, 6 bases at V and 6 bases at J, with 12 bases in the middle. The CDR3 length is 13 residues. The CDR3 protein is CASRLLGSQPQHF. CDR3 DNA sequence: TGTGCCAGCAGGCTGTTGGGATCTCAGCCCCAGCATTTT.

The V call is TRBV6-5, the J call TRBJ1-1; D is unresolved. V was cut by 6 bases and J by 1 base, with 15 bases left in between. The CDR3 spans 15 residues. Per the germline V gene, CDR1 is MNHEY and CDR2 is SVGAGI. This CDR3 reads CASRRLGRANTEAFF. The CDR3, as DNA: TGTGCCAGCAGGAGACTCGGACGGGCGAACACTGAAGCTTTCTTT.

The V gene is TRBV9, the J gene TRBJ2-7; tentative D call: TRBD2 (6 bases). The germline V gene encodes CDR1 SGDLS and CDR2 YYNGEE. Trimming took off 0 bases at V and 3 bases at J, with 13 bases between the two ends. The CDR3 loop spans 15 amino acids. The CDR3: CASSVEGDSYYEQYF. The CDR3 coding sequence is TGTGCCAGCAGCGTAGAAGGGGACTCTTACTACGAGCAGTACTTC.